This TCR beta chain came from a study of T cell responses to AZD1222 COVID-19 vaccine (dated by TCRdb to about 2021). With respect to the entire study: AZD1222 recipients given second doses at about 4 weeks or at about 12 weeks were pooled, since spike-specific TCR depth and breadth were not found to differ between the two schedules. TCR sequencing was performed for more than 230 trial participants, of whom 200 to 220 were given two doses of AZD1222 and approximately 26 were given two doses of MenACWY control vaccine. Trial participants were enrolled by age into 18-55, 56-69 and 70-plus year subgroups, with approximately 150, 30 and 60 TCR-sequenced participants respectively.

Overall results and qualifications from the work: Participants were mostly white British, with more females than males. The authors suggested clonal diversity may have been underestimated. Nearly half of unique spike-specific TCRs reportedly recognized epitopes outside regions mutated in the B.1.351 and B.1.1.7 variants. A significant rise in spike-specific TCR breadth and depth was observed after two AZD1222 doses relative to day 0 and relative to MenACWY recipients. CD4 TCRs associated with the vaccine covered the entire spike protein, and the dominant responses were in regions 160-218 and 743-854. The 56-69-year group was small, and its depth increase did not reach significance, likely because of low power. Because no day 14 peak-response samples were available, repertoires were characterized only after the peak T cell response. Conclusions about previously exposed vaccinees are limited because only a handful of AZD1222 recipients were SARS-CoV-2 seropositive at baseline.

Points on this clone: This clone's antigen is unknown. One base away there is no much larger clone; base qualities are not given.

Reading the germline V gene (reference sequence) gives CDR1 MNHEY and CDR2 SMNVEV. The V end loses 5 bases and the J end loses 2 bases, and a stretch of 9 bases separates them. The CDR3 sequence holds 14 residues, the cysteine and phenylalanine included. Only the CDR3 part of the read is kept: 42 bases, read in frame from the first base. The time point label here, explained by the study, means: baseline before first vaccination. Vaccinee samples came from UK trials COV001 and COV002, including a single-blind randomized controlled phase 2/3 trial of AZD1222 (ChAdOx1 nCoV-19) in healthy adults. Trial participant PBMC samples were collected at day 0 and day 28 after the second dose for TCRbeta chain sequencing. The CDR3 regions of human TCRbeta chains were subjected to immunosequencing. The paper's data handling went like this. TCRs in the repertoires were matched against a reference library of SARS-CoV-2-specific TCRs that had been generated with the MIRA antigen-specificity platform. Breadth meant the fraction of unique TCRs that were SARS-CoV-2-associated, whereas depth meant the fraction of total T cells that were SARS-CoV-2-associated. Using the MIRA data, every spike-specific TCR was mapped to the spike region that the TCR reacted to and assigned to either a CD4 or a CD8 class. Log10-transformed breadth and depth values were compared by one-way ANOVA with Sidak's multiple comparisons tests. Imported from immuneACCESS, the table was reduced by TCRdb to in-frame sequences with V and J called. These copies leave out some clones; in studies compared against another copy, an unresolved V gene accounts for under half, and the cause of the remainder is not known. The V and J calls and clone size are taken from that table; D and trimming were inferred from the DNA. This sample is represented by 95,000 to 110,000 clones; over 90% of them were singletons. The ten largest clones capture 4% to 5.5% of the sample.

This chain is built from TRBV27 and TRBJ1-4; TRBD1 could be the D gene, as 5 bases match. The clonotype was recovered from an adult in good health. Specimen: peripheral blood, collected on day 0 of AZD1222 vaccination. The nucleotides are TGTGCCAGCAGTACGGGGGACACTAATGAAAAACTGTTTTTT. It translates as CASSTGDTNEKLFF.